Below, 24 T cell receptor beta chains from the same sample are listed, as sequenced in a study of shared clonotypes between healthy human individuals (dated by TCRdb to about 2020). The receptor library was made with the immunoSEQ multiplex PCR assay. TCRdb limited this immuneACCESS table to in-frame rearrangements with V and J called. A share of clones is missing; checked studies link under half to unresolved V genes, and the rest is unexplained. The sample table holds hundreds of thousands of clones, of which 92% were seen once. The ten largest clonotypes hold approximately 24% of the sample. CD8 naive samples were CD45RO-negative cells positively selected for CCR7, giving a CD45RA+CCR7+ population that excluded TemRA cells. The specimen sequenced was naive CD8+ T cells sorted from blood. The sample's cell subset or site label is to be understood as: CD45RA+CCR7+. The receptors shown here come from a man aged 25 to 40 in good health.

V gene TRBV30 combines with J gene TRBJ2-5; possible D gene TRBD2, 5 bases. Germline lookup yields CDR1 GTSNPN and CDR2 SVGIG (reference sequence). The CDR3 runs 14 residues. Deletions cut 0 bases from V and 5 bases from J, with 13 bases between. In DNA form, the CDR3 reads TGTGCCTGGAGTGTACAAGTAACGGGGGAGACCCAGTACTTC. It encodes CAWSVQVTGETQYF.

J is TRBJ2-1 and V is TRBV10-2; 10 bases align to TRBD2. Germline CDR1 WSHSY, CDR2 SAAADI. V was pared by 8 bases and J by 4 bases, with 14 bases of the junction left unmatched. The CDR3 consists of 17 residues. CDR3 loop: CASLSPELAGPYNEQFF. In DNA form, the CDR3 reads TGCGCCAGCCTCAGTCCCGAACTAGCGGGACCGTACAATGAGCAGTTCTTC.

V and J are TRBV5-6 and TRBJ2-3; 7 bases agree with TRBD1. V lost 4 bases, J lost 0 bases, and 8 bases stayed unmatched. The CDR3 spans 16 residues. Looked up from germline, CDR1 is SGHDT and CDR2 is YYEEEE. CDR3 region: CASSAGTASSTDTQYF. CDR3 in DNA: TGTGCCAGCAGCGCAGGGACAGCCTCTAGCACAGATACGCAGTATTTT.

The chain links TRBV5-1 to TRBJ2-1, with 7 bases identical to TRBD1. The CDR3 has 15 residues. Germline V gene lookup returns CDR1 SGHRS and CDR2 YFSETQ. V was pared by 2 bases and J by 2 bases, with 4 bases of the junction left unmatched. CDR3 sequence (DNA): TGCGCCAGCAGCTTAGAGGGGACAGCCTACAATGAGCAGTTCTTC. This translates into CASSLEGTAYNEQFF.

The chain carries TRBV25-1 and TRBJ2-7, with 10 positions matching TRBD2. V lost 5 bases to trimming and J lost 4 bases; unmatched junction nucleotides: 8. CDR1 is MGHDK, CDR2 SYGVNS, per germline. The CDR3 length is 15 residues. CDR3 nucleotides: TGTGCCAGCAGTCCACCTAGCGGGAGTATGTACGAGCAGTACTTC. Translating it yields CASSPPSGSMYEQYF.

The gene calls are TRBV9 and TRBJ1-2; 10 bases agree with TRBD1. Per germline, CDR1 SGDLS and CDR2 YYNGEE. Trimming cost V 2 bases and J 4 bases; bases outside gene matches: 5. The CDR3 extends over 15 amino acids. The CDR3 reads CASSVTGGVSYGYTF. The CDR3 DNA is TGTGCCAGCAGCGTGACAGGGGGCGTTTCCTATGGCTACACCTTC. Variable domain in full (rest from reference TRBV9 and TRBJ1-2): DSGVTQTPKHLITATGQRVTLRCSPRSGDLSVYWYQQSLDQGLQFLIQYYNGEERAKGNILERFSAQQFPDLHSELNLSSLELGDSALYFCASSVTGGVSYGYTFGSGTRLTVV.

The chain uses TRBV27 and TRBJ2-1; perhaps TRBD1 as D (6 bases). Germline CDR1 and CDR2: MNHEY and SMNVEV (reference sequence). This CDR3 is built from 16 residues. The V end was cut by 4 bases, the J end by 8 bases, with 21 bases between. CDR3 region: CASSSRWGRPDHEQFF. CDR3 coding DNA: TGTGCCAGCAGTTCCCGGTGGGGGCGCCCCGACCATGAGCAGTTCTTC.

The chain carries TRBV9 and TRBJ2-5; 7 nucleotides line up with TRBD1. The CDR3 is 13 amino acids. Germline assignment: CDR1 SGDLS and CDR2 YYNGEE. J lost 0 bases, V lost 5 bases, and 1 base had no gene match. The CDR3 nucleotides are TGTGCCAGCAGGGGGACAGACCAAGAGACCCAGTACTTC. It is translated as CASRGTDQETQYF.

CDR3 DNA: TGCGCCAGCAGCTTGCGGTCAACCCCAGACACTGAAGCTTTCTTT. Residues: CASSLRSTPDTEAFF. V usage is TRBV5-1 and J usage is TRBJ1-1; D unclear. The CDR3 sequence is 15 residues long. Germline lookup yields CDR1 SGHRS and CDR2 YFSETQ. V lost 1 base and J lost 3, with 13 bases in between.

The J gene is TRBJ2-7, the V gene TRBV10-1; either TRBD1 or TRBD2 may supply D (5 bases each). CDR3 size: 15 residues. Per the germline V gene, CDR1 is WNHNN and CDR2 is SYGVQD (reference sequence). Trimming left V 4 bases short and J 2 bases short, with 15 bases between. The CDR3 spells CASSAGREIPYEQYF. Written as DNA, the CDR3 is TGCGCCAGCAGTGCGGGCAGGGAGATCCCCTACGAGCAGTACTTC.

V gene TRBV6-6 combines with J gene TRBJ1-2, with D hard to call. This CDR3 region has 14 residues. The V end was cut by 6 bases, the J end by 6 bases, with 17 bases between. Germline CDR1 MNHNY, CDR2 SVGAGI (reference sequence). DNA for the CDR3: TGTGCCAGCAGCCCCCAATCCCGAGGAGATGGCTACACCTTC. Translation gives CASSPQSRGDGYTF.

This chain links TRBV4-2 with TRBJ2-1, with D unresolved. The V gene lost 0 bases and the J gene lost 9 bases, with 12 bases spanning the gap. Germline CDR1 and CDR2: LGHNA and YNFKEQ. The CDR3 has 14 amino acids. The CDR3 loop reads CASSQETPTGEQFF. In DNA, the CDR3 is TGTGCCAGCAGCCAAGAGACACCCACGGGTGAGCAGTTCTTC.

The rearrangement links TRBV23-1 to TRBJ2-2; 7 bases match TRBD1. TRBV23-1 is marked as an open reading frame, function uncertain. CDR3 length: 14 residues. Unmatched junction bases numbered 8, after V lost 7 bases and J lost 6 bases. The CDR3 bases are TGCGCCAGCATCAATAGACAGGGCCCCGGGGAGCTGTTTTTT. Residues: CASINRQGPGELFF.

Here the CDR3 reads CASKNRYHGYTF. In DNA form, the CDR3 reads TGTGCCAGCAAGAATAGATATCATGGCTACACCTTC. The rearrangement links TRBV9 to TRBJ1-2, with D hard to call. Germline V gene data show CDR1 as SGDLS and CDR2 as YYNGEE. The germline V and J ends were trimmed by 6 bases and 6 bases, with 12 bases remaining between them. The CDR3 runs to 12 residues.

The J gene is TRBJ2-3, the V gene TRBV7-9; possibly TRBD2 for D (5 bases). The V end lost 1 base, the J end lost 6 bases, and 11 bases lay between the germline ends. This CDR3 comprises 14 residues. CDR1 is SEHNR and CDR2 is FQNEAQ in the germline V gene (reference sequence). CDR3 protein: CASSLDPTGDTQYF. In DNA, the CDR3 is TGTGCCAGCAGCTTAGACCCGACGGGGGATACGCAGTATTTT.

The V call is TRBV29-1, the J call TRBJ2-7, with D possibly matching TRBD1 (6 bases). The CDR3 totals 13 residues. V was pared by 8 bases and J by 2 bases, with 16 bases between. Germline CDR1 and CDR2: SQVTM and ANQGSEA. The CDR3, as DNA: TGCAGCCTTTACAGGGTGGGAGCCTACGAGCAGTACTTC. The encoded protein is CSLYRVGAYEQYF.

This chain uses TRBV4-3 with TRBJ2-7, with 8 positions matching TRBD1. Germline CDR1 is LGHNA and CDR2 is YSLEER. V gave up 0 bases and J gave up 1 base; unmatched junction bases: 5. There are 16 residues in the CDR3. The DNA for the CDR3 is TGCGCCAGCAGCCAAGATACGGGGACAGGTTCCTACGAGCAGTACTTC. Residues: CASSQDTGTGSYEQYF.

This clone was observed a handful of times. This sequence joins TRBV2 and TRBJ2-3; D gene unclear. The CDR3 spans 14 residues. Trimming pared 8 bases from V and 2 bases from J, leaving 14 bases between. CDR1 is SNHLY and CDR2 is FYNNEI in the germline V gene. The CDR3 DNA sequence: TGTGCCAGCGTTACCAGTTATTCCACAGATACGCAGTATTTT. It yields the protein CASVTSYSTDTQYF.

This clone came up once. A junction boundary mismatches the germline segment, possibly from a read error. This chain uses TRBV4-3 with TRBJ2-7; 7 bases align to TRBD2. CDR1 is LGHNA, CDR2 YSLEER, per germline. The CDR3 totals 16 residues. The CDR3: CASSEDQAGAGYEQYF. In DNA, the CDR3 is TGCGCCAGCAGCGAAGACCAGGCGGGAGCGGGATACGAGCAGTACTTC.

The V call is TRBV29-1, the J call TRBJ2-1, with D perhaps matching TRBD1 (6 bases). This CDR3 is built from 16 residues. Germline lookup yields CDR1 SQVTM and CDR2 ANQGSEA. Between the trimmed V and J ends, which lost 1 base and 15 bases, there was a span of 28 bases. The CDR3: CSVEGKLGHNAHLLFF. The CDR3 region has the DNA TGCAGCGTTGAAGGAAAATTGGGACATAATGCCCATTTGCTGTTCTTC.

This rearrangement joins TRBV4-1 to TRBJ2-7; the match to TRBD1 covers 9 bases. The V gene's germline CDR1 is MGHRA and CDR2 YSYEKL. Unmatched junction bases numbered 2, after V lost 1 base and J lost 7 bases. This CDR3 has 13 amino acids. CDR3 residues: CASSQGTGVEQYF. The CDR3 bases are TGCGCCAGCAGCCAAGGGACAGGGGTAGAGCAGTACTTC.

The rearrangement uses TRBV9 and TRBJ2-7; TRBD2 matches at 10 bases. Germline V gives CDR1 SGDLS, CDR2 YYNGEE. The CDR3 loop spans 16 amino acids. The V segment lost 3 bases and the J segment 5 bases; nucleotides outside the gene matches: 11. For the CDR3, the DNA is TGTGCCAGCAGCGGATTAGCGGGAGGAGGGGTAAACGAGCAGTACTTC. This encodes CASSGLAGGGVNEQYF.

V and J are TRBV19 and TRBJ2-7, with D unresolved. V lost 3 bases and J 7 bases, leaving 16 bases between the germline ends. The CDR3 contains 14 residues. Germline values: CDR1 LNHDA, CDR2 SQIVND (reference sequence). The CDR3: CASSIVAPTGEQYF. In DNA, the CDR3 is TGTGCCAGTAGTATCGTGGCCCCGACGGGTGAGCAGTACTTC.

V and J are TRBV2 and TRBJ1-1, with a weak D call TRBD1 (6 bases). V was trimmed by 7 bases and J by 6 bases, leaving 15 bases between them. The CDR3 consists of 13 residues. Per germline, CDR1 SNHLY and CDR2 FYNNEI. In DNA form, the CDR3 reads TGTGCCAGCAAGGAGGATCACAGGGCTGAAGCTTTCTTT. Residues: CASKEDHRAEAFF.